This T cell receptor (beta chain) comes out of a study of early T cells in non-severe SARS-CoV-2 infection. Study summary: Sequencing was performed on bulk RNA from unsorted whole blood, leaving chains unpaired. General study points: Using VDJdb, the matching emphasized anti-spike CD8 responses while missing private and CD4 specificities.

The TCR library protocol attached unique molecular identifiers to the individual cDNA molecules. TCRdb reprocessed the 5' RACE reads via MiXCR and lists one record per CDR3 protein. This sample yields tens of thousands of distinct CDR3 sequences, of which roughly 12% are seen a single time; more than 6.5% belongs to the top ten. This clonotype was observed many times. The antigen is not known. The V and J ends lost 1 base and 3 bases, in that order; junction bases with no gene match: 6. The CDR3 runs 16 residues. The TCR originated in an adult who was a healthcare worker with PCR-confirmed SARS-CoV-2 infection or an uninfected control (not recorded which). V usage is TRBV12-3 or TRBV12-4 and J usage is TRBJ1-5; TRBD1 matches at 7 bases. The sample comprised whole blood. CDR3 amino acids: CASSLGAGGTNQPQHF. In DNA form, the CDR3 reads TGTGCCAGCAGTTTAGGGGCAGGGGGGACCAATCAGCCCCAGCATTTT.